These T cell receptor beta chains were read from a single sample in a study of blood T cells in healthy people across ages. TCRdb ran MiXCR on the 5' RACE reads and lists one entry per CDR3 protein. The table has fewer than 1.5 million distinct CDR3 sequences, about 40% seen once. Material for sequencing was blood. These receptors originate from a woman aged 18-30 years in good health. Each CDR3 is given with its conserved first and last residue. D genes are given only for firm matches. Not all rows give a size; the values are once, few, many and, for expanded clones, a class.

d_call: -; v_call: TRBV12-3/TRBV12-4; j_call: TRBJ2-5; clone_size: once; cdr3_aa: CASRAERGETQYF; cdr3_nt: TGTGCCAGCAGAGCCGAGAGGGGAGAGACCCAGTACTTC
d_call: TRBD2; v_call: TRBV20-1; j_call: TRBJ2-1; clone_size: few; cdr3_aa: CSACLSSGRWDYNEQFF; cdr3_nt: TGCAGTGCCTGTCTTAGTAGCGGGAGATGGGACTACAATGAGCAGTTCTTC
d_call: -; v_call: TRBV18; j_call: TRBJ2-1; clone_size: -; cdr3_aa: CASSLSKVYNEQFF; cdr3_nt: TGTGCCAGCTCACTGTCTAAAGTCTACAATGAGCAGTTCTTC
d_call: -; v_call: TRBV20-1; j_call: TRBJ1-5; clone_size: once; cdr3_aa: CSATEGGSNQPQHF; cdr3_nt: TGCAGTGCTACGGAGGGAGGAAGCAATCAGCCCCAGCATTTT
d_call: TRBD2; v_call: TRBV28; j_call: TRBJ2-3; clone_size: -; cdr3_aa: CASSPQGGSGDTQYF; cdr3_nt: TGTGCCAGCAGTCCGCAGGGCGGGAGCGGCGATACGCAGTATTTT
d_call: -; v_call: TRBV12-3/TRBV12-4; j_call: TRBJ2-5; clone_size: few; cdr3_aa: CASSLGAAFPVQYF; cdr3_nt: TGTGCCAGCAGTTTAGGGGCTGCCTTCCCAGTTCAGTACTTC
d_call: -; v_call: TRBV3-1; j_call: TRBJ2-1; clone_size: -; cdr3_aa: CASSQPGTSNSYEQFF; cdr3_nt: TGTGCCAGCAGCCAGCCCGGGACATCCAACTCCTACGAGCAGTTCTTC
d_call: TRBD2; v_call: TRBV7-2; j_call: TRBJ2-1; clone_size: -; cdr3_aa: CASSLGTSDEQFF; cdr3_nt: TGTGCCAGCAGCCTAGGGACTAGCGATGAGCAGTTCTTC
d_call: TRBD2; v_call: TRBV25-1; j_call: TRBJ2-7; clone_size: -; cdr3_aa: CASSDAGGRKYEQYF; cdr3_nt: TGTGCCAGCAGTGACGCGGGCGGGAGGAAGTACGAGCAGTACTTC
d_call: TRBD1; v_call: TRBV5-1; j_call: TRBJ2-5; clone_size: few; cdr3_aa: CASSLGDRGDQETQYF; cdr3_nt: TGCGCCAGCAGCTTGGGGGACAGGGGGGATCAAGAGACCCAGTACTTC
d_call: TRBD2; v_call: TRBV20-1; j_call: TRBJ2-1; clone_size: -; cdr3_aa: CSAPEREGSYNEQFF; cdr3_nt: TGCAGTGCTCCAGAGCGGGAGGGATCCTACAATGAGCAGTTCTTC
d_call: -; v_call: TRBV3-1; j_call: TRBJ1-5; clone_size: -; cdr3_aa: CASPGPPGERQPQHF; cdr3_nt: TGTGCCAGTCCCGGACCGCCAGGAGAACGTCAGCCCCAGCATTTT
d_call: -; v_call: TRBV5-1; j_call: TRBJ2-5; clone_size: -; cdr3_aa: CASSLGTPSETQYF; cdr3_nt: TGCGCCAGCAGCTTGGGGACACCTTCGGAGACCCAGTACTTC
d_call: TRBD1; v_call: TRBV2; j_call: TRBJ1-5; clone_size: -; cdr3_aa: CASGLPDRGETQYF; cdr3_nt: TGTGCCAGCGGTCTTCCCGACAGGGGTGAGACCCAGTACTTT
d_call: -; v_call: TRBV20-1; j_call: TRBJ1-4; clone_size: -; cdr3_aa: CSAPTHGRPGEKLFF; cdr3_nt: TGCAGTGCCCCCACCCACGGGCGGCCGGGAGAAAAACTGTTTTTT
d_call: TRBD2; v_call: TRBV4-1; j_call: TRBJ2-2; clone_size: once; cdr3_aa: CASSPSRTSGRGGELFF; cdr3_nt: TGCGCCAGCAGCCCCAGCAGGACTAGCGGGAGAGGAGGGGAGCTGTTTTTT
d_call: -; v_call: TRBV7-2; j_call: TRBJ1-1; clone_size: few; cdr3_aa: CASRDGPNTEAFF; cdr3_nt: TGTGCCAGCCGGGACGGTCCGAACACTGAAGCTTTCTTT
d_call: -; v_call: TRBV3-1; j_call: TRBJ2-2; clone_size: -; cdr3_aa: CASSRSGTNTGELFF; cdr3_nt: TGTGCCAGCAGCCGTAGCGGTACGAACACCGGGGAGCTGTTTTTT
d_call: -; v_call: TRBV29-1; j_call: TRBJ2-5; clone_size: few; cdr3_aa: CSVDSTGVGETQYF; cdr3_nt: TGCAGCGTTGATTCTACGGGGGTGGGCGAGACCCAGTACTTC
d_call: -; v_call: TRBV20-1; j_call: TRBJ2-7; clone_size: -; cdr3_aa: CSARGLQLQVEQYF; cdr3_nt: TGCAGTGCAAGGGGACTTCAGCTACAGGTTGAGCAGTACTTC
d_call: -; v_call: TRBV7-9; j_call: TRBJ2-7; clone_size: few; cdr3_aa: CASSLLGLESYEQYF; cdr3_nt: TGTGCCAGCAGCTTACTAGGACTCGAATCTTACGAGCAGTACTTC
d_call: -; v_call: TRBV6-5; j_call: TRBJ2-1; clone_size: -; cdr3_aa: CASRSEGPSYNEQFF; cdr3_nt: TGTGCCAGCAGGTCGGAAGGACCCTCCTACAATGAGCAGTTCTTC
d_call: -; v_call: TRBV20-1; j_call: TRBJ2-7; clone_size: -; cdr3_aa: CSASVGVGSYEQYF; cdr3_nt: TGCAGTGCTAGTGTCGGGGTAGGATCCTACGAGCAGTACTTC
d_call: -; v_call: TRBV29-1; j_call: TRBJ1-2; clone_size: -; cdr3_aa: CSAAQRVVYGYTF; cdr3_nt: TGCAGCGCCGCTCAGAGGGTGGTCTATGGCTACACCTTC
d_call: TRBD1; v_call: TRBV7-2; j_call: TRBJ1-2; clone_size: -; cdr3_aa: CASSFPGQDSYGYTF; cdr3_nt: TGTGCCAGCAGCTTTCCGGGACAGGACAGCTATGGCTACACCTTC
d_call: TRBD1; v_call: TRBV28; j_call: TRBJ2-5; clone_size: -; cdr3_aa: CASSPHRGLQETQYF; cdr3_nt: TGTGCCAGCAGCCCACACAGGGGGCTACAAGAGACCCAGTACTTC
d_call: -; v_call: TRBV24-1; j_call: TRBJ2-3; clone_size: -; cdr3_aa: CATSDGRSTDTQYF; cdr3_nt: TGTGCCACCAGTGATGGGAGGAGCACAGATACGCAGTATTTT
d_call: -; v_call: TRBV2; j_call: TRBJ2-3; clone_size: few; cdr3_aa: CASVYWDGTDTQYF; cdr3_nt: TGTGCCTCCGTCTACTGGGACGGCACAGATACGCAGTATTTT
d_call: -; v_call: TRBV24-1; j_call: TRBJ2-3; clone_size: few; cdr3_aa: CATSDLRQGVDTQYF; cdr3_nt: TGTGCCACCAGTGATTTACGGCAGGGCGTTGATACGCAGTATTTT
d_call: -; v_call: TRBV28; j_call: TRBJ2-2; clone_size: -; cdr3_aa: CASSFPPANTGELFF; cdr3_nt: TGTGCCAGCAGTTTTCCTCCAGCGAACACCGGGGAGCTGTTTTTT
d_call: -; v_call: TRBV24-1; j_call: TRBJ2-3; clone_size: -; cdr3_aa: CATGASQSTDTQYF; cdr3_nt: TGTGCCACCGGGGCGTCACAGAGCACAGATACGCAGTATTTT
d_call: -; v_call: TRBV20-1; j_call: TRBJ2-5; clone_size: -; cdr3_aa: CSAENRWGEETQYF; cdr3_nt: TGCAGTGCTGAGAACCGTTGGGGAGAAGAGACCCAGTACTTC
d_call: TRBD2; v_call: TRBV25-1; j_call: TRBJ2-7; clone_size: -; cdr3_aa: CASAGVDVTYQQYF; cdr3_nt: TGTGCCAGTGCGGGGGTCGACGTCACCTACCAGCAGTACTTC
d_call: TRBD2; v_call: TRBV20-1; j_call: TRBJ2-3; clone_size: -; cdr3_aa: CSALGLAITDTQYF; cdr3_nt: TGCAGTGCACTGGGACTAGCGATCACAGATACGCAGTATTTT
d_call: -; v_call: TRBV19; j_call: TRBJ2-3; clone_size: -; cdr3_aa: CASSGFQGLGTDTQYF; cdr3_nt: TGTGCCAGTAGCGGTTTTCAGGGTTTGGGCACAGATACGCAGTATTTT